The 17 T cell receptor beta chains listed next were all sequenced from one sample in a study of T cells after yellow fever vaccination. MiXCR, run by TCRdb on the 5' RACE reads, gives a single entry per CDR3 protein. This sample has 250,000 to 300,000 distinct CDR3 sequences, with about an eighth found just once. The starting material was CD4+ T cells sorted from PBMCs, obtained 45 days after the yellow fever booster vaccination. Source of these receptors: a man aged 25 to 45 who received the YFV17D yellow fever vaccine.

The gene calls are TRBV19 and TRBJ2-1; D is unclear. The CDR3 consists of 15 residues. The V end lost 3 bases, the J end lost 1 base, and 10 bases lay between the germline ends. Germline values: CDR1 LNHDA, CDR2 SQIVND (reference sequence). CDR3 residues: CASSIGEASYNEQFF. CDR3 nucleotides: TGTGCCAGTAGTATCGGAGAGGCTTCCTACAATGAGCAGTTCTTC.

V gene TRBV5-1 combines with J gene TRBJ2-7; weak D call: TRBD2 (6 bases). Germline assignment: CDR1 SGHRS and CDR2 YFSETQ. The ends were cut back, 0 bases at V and 3 bases at J, with 16 bases in the middle. There are 16 residues in the CDR3. The DNA for the CDR3 is TGCGCCAGCAGCTTGGGCACCCCAGCGGGCCACTACGAGCAGTACTTC. Translation: CASSLGTPAGHYEQYF. The full variable domain, completed using reference TRBV5-1 and TRBJ2-7, is KAGVTQTPRYLIKTRGQQVTLSCSPISGHRSVSWYQQTPGQGLQFLFEYFSETQRNKGNFPGRFSGRQFSNSRSEMNVSTLELGDSALYLCASSLGTPAGHYEQYFGPGTRLTVT.

The chain carries TRBV5-1 and TRBJ2-2, with D uncertain. The CDR3 extends over 14 amino acids. Germline lookup yields CDR1 SGHRS and CDR2 YFSETQ. Trimming removed 4 bases from V and 5 bases from J, with 12 bases in between. The CDR3 DNA reads as TGCGCCAGCAGCCTTCGCGGAGATACCGGGGAGCTGTTTTTT. Protein product: CASSLRGDTGELFF.

This clonotype was counted many times. The chain is built from TRBV20-1 and TRBJ2-1, with TRBD2 identical over 11 bases. CDR1 DFQATT and CDR2 SNEGSKA come from the germline V gene (reference sequence). The ends lost 3 bases at V and 15 bases at J; junction bases unmatched: 10. The CDR3 sequence is 13 residues long. The CDR3 nucleotides read TGCAGTGCTAGGACTAGCGGGACTAGGGCTCTGTTCTTC. It encodes CSARTSGTRALFF.

This clonotype was counted ten times or more. V usage is TRBV6-1 and J usage is TRBJ1-1; a possible D gene is TRBD1 (5 bases). Trimming removed 5 bases at V and 5 bases at J, with 15 bases between. This CDR3 is built from 14 residues. The V gene's germline CDR1 is MNHNS and CDR2 SASEGT. In DNA, the CDR3 is TGTGCCAGCAGTCGGCCGACTCAGGGAACTGAAGCTTTCTTT. Translated: CASSRPTQGTEAFF.

This clonotype was found a few times. The chain recombines TRBV20-1 with TRBJ2-1; 10 positions agree with TRBD2. Germline CDR1 is DFQATT and CDR2 is SNEGSKA (reference sequence). After removal of 6 bases from V and 8 bases from J, the junction contained 19 bases not matched to a gene. The CDR3 spans 17 residues. The DNA of the CDR3 is TGCAGTGCCCCATTTGCGGGACTAGCGTCAACTCGGGATGAGCAGTTCTTC. Protein: CSAPFAGLASTRDEQFF.

This chain uses TRBV12-3 or TRBV12-4 with TRBJ2-7; 7 bases fit TRBD1. The CDR3 runs 14 residues. V shed 6 bases and J 0 bases; nucleotides not matched to a gene: 5. CDR3 region: CASSNRDSSYEQYF. The CDR3 DNA follows: TGTGCCAGCAGCAACAGGGACAGCTCCTACGAGCAGTACTTC.

CDR3 protein: CASSYRTGGRTYEQYF. Here the CDR3 DNA reads TGTGCCAGCAGTTACCGCACAGGGGGCAGGACCTACGAGCAGTACTTC. V usage is TRBV6-5 and J usage is TRBJ2-7; 9 nucleotides line up with TRBD1. Germline lookup yields CDR1 MNHEY and CDR2 SVGAGI. Losses at the gene ends were 2 bases for V and 2 bases for J; bases not matched to a gene: 7. The CDR3 consists of 16 residues.

CDR3 sequence: CASNQGGTDTQYF. The CDR3 nucleotides are TGTGCCAGCAATCAGGGGGGGACAGATACGCAGTATTTT. The genes are TRBV12-3 or TRBV12-4 and TRBJ2-3, with D perhaps matching TRBD1 or TRBD2 (7 bases each). The CDR3 covers 13 residues. V shed 7 bases and J shed 3 bases, with 11 bases lying between them.

This clonotype was recorded at least ten times. The rearrangement links TRBV12-3 or TRBV12-4 to TRBJ1-2; 10 positions match TRBD1. This CDR3 comprises 14 residues. V lost 8 bases, J lost 2 bases, and 5 bases stayed unmatched. CDR3 DNA: TGTGCCAGCGGAAAGGGACAGGGGAACTATGGCTACACCTTC. Encoded protein: CASGKGQGNYGYTF.

J is TRBJ2-7 and V is TRBV19; no clear D. Germline lookup yields CDR1 LNHDA and CDR2 SQIVND (reference sequence). CDR3 size: 14 residues. V was cut by 2 bases and J by 3 bases, with 11 bases left in between. Here the CDR3 DNA reads TGTGCCAGTAGTATACGCTGGCCGGGCTACGAGCAGTACTTC. This codes for CASSIRWPGYEQYF.

This chain joins TRBV7-2 and TRBJ2-3, with 9 positions matching TRBD2. V was clipped by 4 bases and J by 2 bases; unmatched bases: 7. Germline V CDR1 and CDR2: SGHTA, FQGNSA. This CDR3 region has 16 residues. CDR3 protein: CASSSRLADPTDTQYF. The CDR3 region has the DNA TGTGCCAGCAGCTCCCGACTAGCGGACCCCACAGATACGCAGTATTTT.

The rearrangement joins TRBV20-1 to TRBJ2-6; either TRBD1 or TRBD2 may supply D (5 bases each). Trimming stripped 5 bases from V and 0 bases from J, with 11 bases between. CDR1 is DFQATT, CDR2 SNEGSKA, per germline (reference sequence). There are 15 residues in the CDR3. Here the CDR3 reads CSAGDAGSGANVLTF. The CDR3 region has the DNA TGCAGTGCTGGGGACGCCGGCTCTGGGGCCAACGTCCTGACTTTC.

The table lists this clonotype with a few counts. The chain joins TRBV6-5 to TRBJ2-7; weak D call: TRBD1 (5 bases). The V and J ends lost 0 bases and 3 bases respectively, with 12 bases between them. The CDR3 covers 15 residues. Germline lookup yields CDR1 MNHEY and CDR2 SVGAGI. The CDR3: CASSYSSDSFYEQYF. CDR3 nucleotides: TGTGCCAGCAGTTACTCGAGTGACAGCTTCTACGAGCAGTACTTC.

This clonotype was seen more than once but under ten times. The rearrangement joins TRBV7-2 to TRBJ2-1; D gene uncertain. The V gene lost 5 bases and the J gene lost 0 bases, with 11 bases spanning the gap. The CDR3 contains 15 residues. Germline V CDR1 and CDR2: SGHTA, FQGNSA. The chain's CDR3 is CASSPEVSSYNEQFF. CDR3 in DNA: TGTGCCAGCAGCCCCGAGGTGAGCTCCTACAATGAGCAGTTCTTC.

This clonotype was seen more than once but under ten times. This chain links TRBV20-1 with TRBJ2-5, with 9 bases lining up with TRBD1. The germline V gene encodes CDR1 DFQATT and CDR2 SNEGSKA (reference sequence). The V and J ends lost 1 base and 4 bases, in that order; junction bases with no gene match: 7. This CDR3 contains 15 residues. CDR3 in amino acids: CSARGPPTGGETQYF. Here the CDR3 DNA reads TGCAGTGCTAGAGGTCCCCCGACAGGGGGAGAGACCCAGTACTTC.

The V call is TRBV30, the J call TRBJ2-5, with D hard to call. The CDR3 contains 13 residues. Trimming left V 4 bases short and J 6 bases short, with 15 bases between. CDR1 is GTSNPN, CDR2 SVGIG, per germline (reference sequence). CDR3 in amino acids: CAWMGGPGQTQYF. The CDR3 bases are TGTGCCTGGATGGGTGGACCAGGCCAGACCCAGTACTTC.